The source of this TCR beta chain is a study of blood T cell repertoires in COVID-19. As for the study in general: Samples of COVID-19 (acute and convalescent) were obtained from the United States, Italy and Spain. Nucleic acid was either cDNA or gDNA, and it came from T cells, B-cell-depleted T cells, or PBMCs.

Authors' processing steps: Estimates of nucleated cell counts were drawn from the amplification of reference gene primers. Sequenced by immunoSEQ multiplex PCR; TCRdb stores in-frame clones only, minus some. V and J calls and clone size are copied from that table; D and trimming were computed from the DNA. The sample lists roughly 140,000 clones, about 77% occurring once. This TCR came from a man aged 60 to 69 with acute or convalescent COVID-19. The specimen was peripheral blood.

As DNA, the CDR3 is TGTGCCAGCAGTTACTCTGCGGGAGAGGAGACCCAGTACTTC. Protein: CASSYSAGEETQYF. This chain joins TRBV6-5 and TRBJ2-5, with 7 positions matching TRBD2. Germline lookup yields CDR1 MNHEY and CDR2 SVGAGI. CDR3 length: 14 residues. Unmatched junction bases numbered 3, after V lost 0 bases and J lost 5 bases.